This T cell receptor beta chain came from a study of T cell repertoires in cytomegalovirus infection. TCRdb re-analysed the reads in MiXCR, keeping a single row per CDR3 protein. The sample carries around 240,000 distinct CDR3 sequences, over 20% recorded once. This clonotype was recorded many times. J lost 3 bases, V lost 1 base, and 4 bases had no gene match. The CDR3 consists of 16 residues. CDR1 SGHVS and CDR2 FNYEAQ come from the germline V gene. This TCR was recovered from a human donor in good health (CMV status not recorded). Some clones in this sample may be carry-over from other donors' samples. The rearrangement links TRBV7-6 to TRBJ2-2; 8 bases are a match to TRBD1. What was sequenced was CD8+ T cells from PBMCs. CDR3 region: CASSLVRGPYTGELFF. The CDR3 DNA reads TGTGCCAGCAGCTTAGTCAGGGGGCCTTACACCGGGGAGCTGTTTTTT.